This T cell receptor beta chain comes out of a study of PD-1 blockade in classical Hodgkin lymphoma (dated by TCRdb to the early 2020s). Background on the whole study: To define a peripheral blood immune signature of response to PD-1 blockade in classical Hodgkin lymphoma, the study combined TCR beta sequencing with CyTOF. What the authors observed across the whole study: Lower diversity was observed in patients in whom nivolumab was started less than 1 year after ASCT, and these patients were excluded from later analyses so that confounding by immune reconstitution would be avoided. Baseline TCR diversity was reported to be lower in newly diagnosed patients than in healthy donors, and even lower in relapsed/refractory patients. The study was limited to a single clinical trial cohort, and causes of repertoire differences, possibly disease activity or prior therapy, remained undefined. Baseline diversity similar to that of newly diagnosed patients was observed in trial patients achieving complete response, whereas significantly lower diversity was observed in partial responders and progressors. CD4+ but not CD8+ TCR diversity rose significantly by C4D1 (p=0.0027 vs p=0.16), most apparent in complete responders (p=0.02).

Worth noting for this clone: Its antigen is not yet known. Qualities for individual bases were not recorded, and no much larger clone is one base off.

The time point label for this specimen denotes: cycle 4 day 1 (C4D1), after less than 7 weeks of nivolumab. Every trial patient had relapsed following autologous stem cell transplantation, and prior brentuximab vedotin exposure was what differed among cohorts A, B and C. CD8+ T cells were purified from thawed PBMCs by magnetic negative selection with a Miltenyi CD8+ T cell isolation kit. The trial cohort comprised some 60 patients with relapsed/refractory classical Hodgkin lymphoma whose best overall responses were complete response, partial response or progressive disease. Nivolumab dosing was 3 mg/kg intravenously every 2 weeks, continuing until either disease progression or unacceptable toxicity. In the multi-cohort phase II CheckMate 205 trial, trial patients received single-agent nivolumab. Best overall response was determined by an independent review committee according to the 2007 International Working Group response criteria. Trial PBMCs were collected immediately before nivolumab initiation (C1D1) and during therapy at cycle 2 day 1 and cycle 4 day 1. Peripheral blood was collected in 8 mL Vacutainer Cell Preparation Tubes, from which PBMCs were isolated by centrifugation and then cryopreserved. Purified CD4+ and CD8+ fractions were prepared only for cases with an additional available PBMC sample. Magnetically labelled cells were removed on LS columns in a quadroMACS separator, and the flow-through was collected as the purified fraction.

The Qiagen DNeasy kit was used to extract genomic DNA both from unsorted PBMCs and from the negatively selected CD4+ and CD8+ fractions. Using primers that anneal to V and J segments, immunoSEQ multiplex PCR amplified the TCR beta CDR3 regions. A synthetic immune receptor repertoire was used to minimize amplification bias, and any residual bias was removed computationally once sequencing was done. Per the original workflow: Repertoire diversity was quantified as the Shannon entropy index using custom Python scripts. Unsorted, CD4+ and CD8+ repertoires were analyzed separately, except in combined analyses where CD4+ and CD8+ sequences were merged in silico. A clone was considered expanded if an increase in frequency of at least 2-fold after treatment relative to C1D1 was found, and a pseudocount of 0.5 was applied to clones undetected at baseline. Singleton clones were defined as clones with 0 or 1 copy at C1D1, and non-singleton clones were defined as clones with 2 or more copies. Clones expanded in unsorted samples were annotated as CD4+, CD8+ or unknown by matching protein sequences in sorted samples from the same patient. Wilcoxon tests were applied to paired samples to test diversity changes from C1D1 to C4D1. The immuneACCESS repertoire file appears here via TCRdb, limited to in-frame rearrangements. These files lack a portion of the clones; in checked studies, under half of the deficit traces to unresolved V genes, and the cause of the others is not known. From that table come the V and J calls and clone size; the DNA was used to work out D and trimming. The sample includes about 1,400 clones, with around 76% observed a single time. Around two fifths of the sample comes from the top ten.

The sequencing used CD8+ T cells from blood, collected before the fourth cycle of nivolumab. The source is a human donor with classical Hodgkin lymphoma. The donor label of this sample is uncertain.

This receptor has the CDR3 CASSFRQGFEKLFF. The bases are TGTGCCAGCAGTTTTCGACAGGGGTTTGAAAAACTGTTTTTT. Recombination joined TRBV6-5 with TRBJ1-4, with 8 bases in between that match TRBD1. V has 4 bases trimmed and J has 7 bases trimmed; junction bases matching no gene number 5. Sequences MNHEY (CDR1) and SVGAGI (CDR2) are obtained from the germline V gene. The CDR3 measures 14 amino acids from cysteine to phenylalanine. Left in the record is the CDR3 DNA by itself, 42 bases read in frame from the first base.